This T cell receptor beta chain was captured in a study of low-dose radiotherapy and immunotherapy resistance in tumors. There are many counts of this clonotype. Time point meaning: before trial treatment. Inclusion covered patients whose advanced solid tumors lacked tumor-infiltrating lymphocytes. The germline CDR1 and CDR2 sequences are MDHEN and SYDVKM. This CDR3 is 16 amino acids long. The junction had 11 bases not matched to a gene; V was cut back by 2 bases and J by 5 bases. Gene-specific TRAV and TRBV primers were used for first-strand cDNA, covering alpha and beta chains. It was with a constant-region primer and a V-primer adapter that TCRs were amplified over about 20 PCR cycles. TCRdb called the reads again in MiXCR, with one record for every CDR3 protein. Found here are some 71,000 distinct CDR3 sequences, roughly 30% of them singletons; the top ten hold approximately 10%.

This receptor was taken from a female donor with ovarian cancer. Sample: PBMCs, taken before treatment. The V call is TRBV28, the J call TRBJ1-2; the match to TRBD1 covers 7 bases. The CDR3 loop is CASSLQDRKRNYGYTF. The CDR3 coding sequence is TGTGCCAGCAGTTTACAGGACAGGAAAAGGAATTATGGCTACACCTTC.